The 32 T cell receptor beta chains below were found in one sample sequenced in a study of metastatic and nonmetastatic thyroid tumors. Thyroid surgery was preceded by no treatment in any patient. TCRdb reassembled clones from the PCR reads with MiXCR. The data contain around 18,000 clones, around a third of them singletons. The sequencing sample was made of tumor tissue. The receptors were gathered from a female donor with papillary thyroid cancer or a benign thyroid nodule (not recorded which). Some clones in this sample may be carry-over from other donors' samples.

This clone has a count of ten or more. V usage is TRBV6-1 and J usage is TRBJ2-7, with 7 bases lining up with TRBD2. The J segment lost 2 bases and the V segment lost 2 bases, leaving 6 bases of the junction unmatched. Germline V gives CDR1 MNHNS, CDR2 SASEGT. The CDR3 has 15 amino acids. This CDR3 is CASSETGGSTYEQYF. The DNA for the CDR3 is TGTGCCAGCAGTGAAACGGGGGGTTCCACCTACGAGCAGTACTTC.

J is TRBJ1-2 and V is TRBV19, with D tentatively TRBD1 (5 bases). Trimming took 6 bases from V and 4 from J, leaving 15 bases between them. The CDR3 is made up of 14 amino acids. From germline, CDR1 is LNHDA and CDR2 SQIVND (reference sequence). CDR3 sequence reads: CASSRGGVAYGYTF. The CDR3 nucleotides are TGTGCCAGTAGCCGGGGGGGGGTAGCCTATGGCTACACCTTC.

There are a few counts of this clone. CDR3 bases: TGTGCCAGCAGCCTCCCTGACAAGTCTGGAAACACCATATATTTT. Amino acids: CASSLPDKSGNTIYF. The rearrangement uses TRBV2 and TRBJ1-3; D not resolved. The V and J ends lost 6 bases and 1 base respectively, with 13 bases between them. Per the germline V gene, CDR1 is SNHLY and CDR2 is FYNNEI. The CDR3 extends over 15 amino acids. The variable domain in full, with the rest retrieved from reference TRBV2 and TRBJ1-3, is EPEVTQTPSHQVTQMGQEVILRCVPISNHLYFYWYRQILGQKVEFLVSFYNNEISEKSEIFDDQFSVERPDGSNFTLKIRSTKLEDSAMYFCASSLPDKSGNTIYFGEGSWLTVV.

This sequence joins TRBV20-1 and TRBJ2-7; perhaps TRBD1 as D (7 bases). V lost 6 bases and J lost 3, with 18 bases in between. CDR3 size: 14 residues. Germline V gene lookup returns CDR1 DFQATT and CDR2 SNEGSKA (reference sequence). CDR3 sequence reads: CSAPRRDSNYEQYF. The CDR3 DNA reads TGCAGTGCCCCGAGGAGGGACAGCAACTACGAGCAGTACTTC.

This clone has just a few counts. The DNA of the CDR3 is TGTGCCAGCAGTAGGGAGAACTATAATTCACCCCTCCACTTT. Translated, it gives CASSRENYNSPLHF. The rearrangement uses TRBV27 and TRBJ1-6; D gene unclear. The length of the CDR3 is 14 residues. From germline, CDR1 is MNHEY and CDR2 SMNVEV (reference sequence). V lost 5 bases and J lost 3, with 8 bases in between.

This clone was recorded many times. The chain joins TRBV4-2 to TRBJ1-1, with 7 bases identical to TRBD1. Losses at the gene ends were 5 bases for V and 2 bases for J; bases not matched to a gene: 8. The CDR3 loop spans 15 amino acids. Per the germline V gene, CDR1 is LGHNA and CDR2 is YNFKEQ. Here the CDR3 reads CASSSRQGENTEAFF. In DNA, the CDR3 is TGTGCCAGCAGCTCCCGACAGGGCGAAAACACTGAAGCTTTCTTT.

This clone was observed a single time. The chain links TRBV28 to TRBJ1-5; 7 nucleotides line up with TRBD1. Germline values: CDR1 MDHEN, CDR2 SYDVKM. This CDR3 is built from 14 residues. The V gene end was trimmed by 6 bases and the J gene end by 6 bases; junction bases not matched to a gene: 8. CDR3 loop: CASRPTGDRQPQHF. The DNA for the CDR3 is TGTGCCAGCAGACCTACAGGGGATCGTCAGCCCCAGCATTTT.

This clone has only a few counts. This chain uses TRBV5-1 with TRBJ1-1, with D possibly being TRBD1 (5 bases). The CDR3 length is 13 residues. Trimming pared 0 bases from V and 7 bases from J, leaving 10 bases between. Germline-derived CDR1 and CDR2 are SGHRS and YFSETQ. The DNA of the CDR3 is TGCGCCAGCAGCTTGGGCCAGGGACGTGAAGCTTTCTTT. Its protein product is CASSLGQGREAFF.

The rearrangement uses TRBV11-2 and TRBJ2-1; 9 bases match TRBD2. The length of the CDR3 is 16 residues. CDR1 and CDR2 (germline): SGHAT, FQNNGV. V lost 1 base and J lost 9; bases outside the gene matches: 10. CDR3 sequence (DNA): TGTGCCAGCAGCTTAGGGACTAGCGTGAGGGGGCTTGAGCAGTTCTTC. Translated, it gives CASSLGTSVRGLEQFF.

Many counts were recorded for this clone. CDR3 amino acids: CASSPLAGVNTEAFF. CDR3 nucleotides: TGTGCCAGCTCACCACTGGCAGGGGTGAACACTGAAGCTTTCTTT. V usage is TRBV18 and J usage is TRBJ1-1; D may be TRBD1 (6 bases). Trimming shortened V by 1 base and J by 0 bases, and 9 bases separated the two germline ends. There are 15 residues in the CDR3. Germline V lookup: CDR1 KGHSH, CDR2 LQKENI.

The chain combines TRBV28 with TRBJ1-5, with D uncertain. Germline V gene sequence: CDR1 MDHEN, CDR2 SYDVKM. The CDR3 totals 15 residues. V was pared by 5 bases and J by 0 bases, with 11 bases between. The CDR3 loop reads CASSAGEYSNQPQHF. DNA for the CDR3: TGTGCCAGCAGTGCCGGGGAATATAGCAATCAGCCCCAGCATTTT.

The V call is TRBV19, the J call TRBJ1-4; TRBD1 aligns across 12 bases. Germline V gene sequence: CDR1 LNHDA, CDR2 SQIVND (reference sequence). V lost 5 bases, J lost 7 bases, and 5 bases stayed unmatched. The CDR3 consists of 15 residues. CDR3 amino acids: CASSRGQGAFEKLFF. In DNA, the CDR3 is TGTGCCAGTAGTCGGGGACAGGGGGCTTTTGAAAAACTGTTTTTT.

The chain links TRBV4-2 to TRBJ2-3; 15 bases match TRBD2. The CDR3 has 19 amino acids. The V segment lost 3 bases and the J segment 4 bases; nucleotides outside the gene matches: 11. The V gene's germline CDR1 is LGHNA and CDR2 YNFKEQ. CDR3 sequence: CASSQVPGLAGGLPDTQYF. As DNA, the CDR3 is TGTGCCAGCAGCCAGGTTCCGGGACTAGCGGGGGGTCTTCCAGATACGCAGTATTTT.

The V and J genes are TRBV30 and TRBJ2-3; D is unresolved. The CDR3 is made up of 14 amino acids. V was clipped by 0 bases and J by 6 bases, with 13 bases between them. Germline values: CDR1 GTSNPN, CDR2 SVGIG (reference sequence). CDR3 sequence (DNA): TGTGCCTGGAGTGTGCCCACCTTTCTCGATACGCAGTATTTT. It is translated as CAWSVPTFLDTQYF.

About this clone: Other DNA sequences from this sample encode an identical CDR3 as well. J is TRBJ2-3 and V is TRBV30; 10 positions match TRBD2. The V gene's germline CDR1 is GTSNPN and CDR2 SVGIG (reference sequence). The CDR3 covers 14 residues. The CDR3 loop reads CAWSGLAGEDTQYF. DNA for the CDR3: TGTGCGTGGTCTGGTCTAGCGGGAGAAGATACGCAGTATTTT.

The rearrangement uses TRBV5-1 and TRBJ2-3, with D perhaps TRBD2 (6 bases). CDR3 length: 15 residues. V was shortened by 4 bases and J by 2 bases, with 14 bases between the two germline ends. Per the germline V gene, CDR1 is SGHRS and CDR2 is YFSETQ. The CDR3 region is CASSRGSGYTDTQYF. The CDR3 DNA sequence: TGCGCCAGCAGCCGGGGGTCCGGTTACACAGATACGCAGTATTTT.

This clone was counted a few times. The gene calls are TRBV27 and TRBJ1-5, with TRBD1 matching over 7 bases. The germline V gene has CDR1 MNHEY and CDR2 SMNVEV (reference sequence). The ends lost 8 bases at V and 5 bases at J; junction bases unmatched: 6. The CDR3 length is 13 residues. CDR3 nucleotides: TGTGCCAGCGCGGGACAGAGCGATCAGCCCCAGCATTTT. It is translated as CASAGQSDQPQHF.

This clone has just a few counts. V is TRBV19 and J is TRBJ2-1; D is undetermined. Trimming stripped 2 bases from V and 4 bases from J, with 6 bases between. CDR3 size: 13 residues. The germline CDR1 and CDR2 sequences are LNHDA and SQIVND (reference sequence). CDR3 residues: CASSIMDYNEQFF. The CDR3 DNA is TGTGCCAGTAGTATAATGGATTACAATGAGCAGTTCTTC.

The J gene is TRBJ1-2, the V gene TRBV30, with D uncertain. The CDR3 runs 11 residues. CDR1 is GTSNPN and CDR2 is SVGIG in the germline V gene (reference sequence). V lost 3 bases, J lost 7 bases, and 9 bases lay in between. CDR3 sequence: CAWSLLSGYTF. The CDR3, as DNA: TGTGCCTGGAGCCTATTAAGTGGCTACACCTTC. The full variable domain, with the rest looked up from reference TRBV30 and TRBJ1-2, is SQTIHQWPATLVQPVGSPLSLECTVEGTSNPNLYWYRQAAGRGLQLLFYSVGIGQISSEVPQNLSASRPQDRQFILSSKKLLLSDSGFYLCAWSLLSGYTFGSGTRLTVV.

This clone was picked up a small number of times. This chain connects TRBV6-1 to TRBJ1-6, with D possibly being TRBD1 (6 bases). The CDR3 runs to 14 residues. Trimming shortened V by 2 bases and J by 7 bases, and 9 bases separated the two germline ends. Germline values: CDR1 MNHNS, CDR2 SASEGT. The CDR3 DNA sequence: TGTGCCAGCAGTGAACAGGGGATAAATTCACCCCTCCACTTT. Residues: CASSEQGINSPLHF.

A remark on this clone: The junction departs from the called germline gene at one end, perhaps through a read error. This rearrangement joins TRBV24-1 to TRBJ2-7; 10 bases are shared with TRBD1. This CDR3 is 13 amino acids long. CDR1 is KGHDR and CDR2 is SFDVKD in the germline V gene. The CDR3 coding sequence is TGTGCCACCAGAGAGACAGGGGGCTACGATCAGTACTTC. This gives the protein CATRETGGYDQYF.

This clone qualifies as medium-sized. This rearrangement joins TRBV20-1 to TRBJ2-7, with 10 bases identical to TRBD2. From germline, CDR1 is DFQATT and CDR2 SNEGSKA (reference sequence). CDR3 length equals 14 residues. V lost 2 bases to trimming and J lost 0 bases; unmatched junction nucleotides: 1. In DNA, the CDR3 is TGCAGTGCTAGACCTAGCGGGAGCTCCTACGAGCAGTACTTC. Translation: CSARPSGSSYEQYF.

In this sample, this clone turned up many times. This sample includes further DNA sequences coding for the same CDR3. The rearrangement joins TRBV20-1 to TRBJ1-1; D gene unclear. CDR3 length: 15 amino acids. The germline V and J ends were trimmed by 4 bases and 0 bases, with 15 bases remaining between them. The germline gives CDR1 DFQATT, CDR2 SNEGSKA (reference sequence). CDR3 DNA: TGCAGTGCTACCGACCCGCTGACGGTGAACACTGAAGCTTTCTTT. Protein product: CSATDPLTVNTEAFF.

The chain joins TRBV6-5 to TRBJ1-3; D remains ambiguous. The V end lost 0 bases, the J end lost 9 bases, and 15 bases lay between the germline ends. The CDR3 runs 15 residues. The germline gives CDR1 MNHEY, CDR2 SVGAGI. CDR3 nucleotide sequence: TGTGCCAGCAGTTACTCGAGTGTTACTGGATTCACCATATATTTT. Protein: CASSYSSVTGFTIYF.

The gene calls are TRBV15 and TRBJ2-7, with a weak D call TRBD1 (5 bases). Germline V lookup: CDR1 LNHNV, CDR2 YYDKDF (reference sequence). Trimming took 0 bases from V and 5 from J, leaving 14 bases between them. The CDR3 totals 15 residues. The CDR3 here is CATSRDGYRFDEQYF. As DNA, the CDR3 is TGTGCCACCAGCAGAGATGGATACAGGTTCGACGAGCAGTACTTC.

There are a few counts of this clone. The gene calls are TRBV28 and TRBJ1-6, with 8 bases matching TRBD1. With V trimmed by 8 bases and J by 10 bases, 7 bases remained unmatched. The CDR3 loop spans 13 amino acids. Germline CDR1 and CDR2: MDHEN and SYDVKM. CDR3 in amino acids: CASGCDRGSPLHF. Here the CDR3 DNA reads TGTGCCAGCGGGTGTGACAGGGGCTCACCCCTCCACTTT. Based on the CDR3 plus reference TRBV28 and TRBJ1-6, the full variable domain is DVKVTQSSRYLVKRTGEKVFLECVQDMDHENMFWYRQDPGLGLRLIYFSYDVKMKEKGDIPEGYSVSREKKERFSLILESASTNQTSMYLCASGCDRGSPLHFGNGTRLTVT.

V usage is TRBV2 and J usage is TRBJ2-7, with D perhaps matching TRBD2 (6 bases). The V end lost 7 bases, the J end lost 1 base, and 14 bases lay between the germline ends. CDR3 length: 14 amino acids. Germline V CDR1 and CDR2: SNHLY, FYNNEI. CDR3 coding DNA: TGTGCCAGCACCAAAGACGGGGGATCCTACGAGCAGTACTTC. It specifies CASTKDGGSYEQYF.

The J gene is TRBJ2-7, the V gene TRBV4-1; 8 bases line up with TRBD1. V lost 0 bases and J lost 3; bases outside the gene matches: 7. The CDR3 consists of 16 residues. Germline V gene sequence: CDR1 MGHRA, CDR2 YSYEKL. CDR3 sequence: CASSQDLYRGIYEQYF. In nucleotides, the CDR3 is TGCGCCAGCAGCCAAGATCTATACAGGGGGATCTACGAGCAGTACTTC.

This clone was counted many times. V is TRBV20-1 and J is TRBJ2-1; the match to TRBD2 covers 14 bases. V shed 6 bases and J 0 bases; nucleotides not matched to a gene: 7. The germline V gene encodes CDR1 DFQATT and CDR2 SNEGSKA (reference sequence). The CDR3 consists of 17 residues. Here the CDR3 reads CSARTSGGKSSYNEQFF. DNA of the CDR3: TGCAGTGCACGGACTAGCGGGGGGAAGAGCTCCTACAATGAGCAGTTCTTC.

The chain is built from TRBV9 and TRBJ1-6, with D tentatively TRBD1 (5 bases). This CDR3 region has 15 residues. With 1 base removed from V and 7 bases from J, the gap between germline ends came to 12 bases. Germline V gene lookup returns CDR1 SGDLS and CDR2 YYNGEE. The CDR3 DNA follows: TGTGCCAGCAGCGTAACTCAGGGAGCGAATTCACCCCTCCACTTT. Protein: CASSVTQGANSPLHF.

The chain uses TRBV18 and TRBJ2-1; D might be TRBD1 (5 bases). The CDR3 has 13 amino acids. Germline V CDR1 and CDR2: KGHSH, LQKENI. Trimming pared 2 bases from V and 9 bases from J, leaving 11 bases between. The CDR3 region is CASSPNLQAEQFF. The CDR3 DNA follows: TGTGCCAGCTCACCAAACCTACAGGCTGAGCAGTTCTTC.

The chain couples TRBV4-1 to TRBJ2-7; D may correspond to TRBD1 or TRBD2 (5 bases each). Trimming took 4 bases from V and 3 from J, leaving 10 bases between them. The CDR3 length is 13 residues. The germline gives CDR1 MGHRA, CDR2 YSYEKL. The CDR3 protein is CASSPGPSYEQYF. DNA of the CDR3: TGCGCCAGCAGCCCGGGACCAAGCTACGAGCAGTACTTC.